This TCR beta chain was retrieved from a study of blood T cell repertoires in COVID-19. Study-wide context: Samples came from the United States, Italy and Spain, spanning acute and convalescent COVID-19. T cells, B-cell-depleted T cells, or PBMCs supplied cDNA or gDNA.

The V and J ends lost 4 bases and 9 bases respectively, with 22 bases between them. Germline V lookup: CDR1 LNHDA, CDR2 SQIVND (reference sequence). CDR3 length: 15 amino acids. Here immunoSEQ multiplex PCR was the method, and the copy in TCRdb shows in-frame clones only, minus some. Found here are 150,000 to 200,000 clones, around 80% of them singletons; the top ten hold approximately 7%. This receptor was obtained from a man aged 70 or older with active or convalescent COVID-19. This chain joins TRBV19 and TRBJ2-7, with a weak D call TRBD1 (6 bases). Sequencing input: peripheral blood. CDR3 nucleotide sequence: TGTGCCAGTAGTAGAGAAACAGGGACCCGGACGGGGCAGTACTTC. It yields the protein CASSRETGTRTGQYF.